The source of this TCR beta chain is a study of blood T cell repertoires in COVID-19. The wider study: COVID-19 samples from acute and convalescent phases originated in the United States, Italy and Spain.

Sequencing used immunoSEQ multiplex PCR; TCRdb keeps in-frame clones, though not all of them. The sample has 20,000 or so clones; about four fifths are singletons. Germline CDR1 and CDR2: LNHDA and SQIVND (reference sequence). The CDR3 covers 15 residues. Trimming left V 0 bases short and J 2 bases short, with 11 bases between. Sequencing was performed on peripheral blood. The genes are TRBV19 and TRBJ2-7; possible D gene TRBD2, 5 bases. The receptor was derived from a man between 35 and 55 years old with acute or convalescent COVID-19. For the CDR3, the DNA is TGTGCCAGTAGTATAGAGGGCGGAGGCCCCTACGAGCAGTACTTC. Its translation is CASSIEGGGPYEQYF.